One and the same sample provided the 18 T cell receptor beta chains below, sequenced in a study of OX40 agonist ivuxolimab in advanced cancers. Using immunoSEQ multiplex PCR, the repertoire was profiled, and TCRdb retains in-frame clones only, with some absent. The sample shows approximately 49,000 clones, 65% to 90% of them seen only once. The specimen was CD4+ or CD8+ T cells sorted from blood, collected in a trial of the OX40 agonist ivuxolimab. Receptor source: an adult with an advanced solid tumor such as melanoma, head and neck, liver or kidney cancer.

The CDR3 nucleotides are TGTGCCAGCAGTTCAGTCAGGGGGCACGAGCAGTACGTC. This gives the protein CASSSVRGHEQYV. The V and J genes are TRBV27 and TRBJ2-7, with 8 bases fitting TRBD1. CDR3 size: 13 residues. Unmatched junction bases numbered 4, after V lost 4 bases and J lost 5 bases. CDR1 is MNHEY, CDR2 SMNVEV, per germline (reference sequence).

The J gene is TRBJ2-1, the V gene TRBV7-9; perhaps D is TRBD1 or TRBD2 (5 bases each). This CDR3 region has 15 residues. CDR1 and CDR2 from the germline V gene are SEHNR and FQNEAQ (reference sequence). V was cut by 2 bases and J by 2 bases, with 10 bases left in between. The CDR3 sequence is CASSLFEGPYNEQFF. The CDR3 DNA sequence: TGTGCCAGCAGCTTATTCGAGGGGCCCTACAATGAGCAGTTCTTC.

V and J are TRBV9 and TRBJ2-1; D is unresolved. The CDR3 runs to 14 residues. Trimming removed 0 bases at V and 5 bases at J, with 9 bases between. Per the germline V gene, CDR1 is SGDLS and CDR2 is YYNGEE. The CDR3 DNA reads TGTGCCAGCAGCGTAGCCTGGGGTAACAATGAGCAGTTCTTC. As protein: CASSVAWGNNEQFF.

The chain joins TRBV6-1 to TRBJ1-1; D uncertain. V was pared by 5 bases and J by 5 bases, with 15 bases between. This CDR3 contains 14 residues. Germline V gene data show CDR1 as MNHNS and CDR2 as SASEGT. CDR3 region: CASSTFMVGTEAFF. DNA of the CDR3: TGTGCCAGCAGTACCTTTATGGTGGGGACTGAAGCTTTCTTT.

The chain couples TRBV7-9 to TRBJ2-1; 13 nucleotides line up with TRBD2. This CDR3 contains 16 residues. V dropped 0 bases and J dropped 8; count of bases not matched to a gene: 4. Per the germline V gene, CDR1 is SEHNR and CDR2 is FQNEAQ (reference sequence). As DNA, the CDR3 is TGTGCCAGCAGCTTAGCCCGAGGACTAGCGGGGGATGAGCAGTTCTTC. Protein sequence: CASSLARGLAGDEQFF.

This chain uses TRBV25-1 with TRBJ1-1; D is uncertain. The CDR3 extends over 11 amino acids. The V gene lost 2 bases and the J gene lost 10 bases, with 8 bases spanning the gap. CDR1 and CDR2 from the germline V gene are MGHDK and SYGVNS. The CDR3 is CASSEGRIAFF. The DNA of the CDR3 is TGTGCCAGCAGTGAAGGAAGGATAGCTTTCTTT.

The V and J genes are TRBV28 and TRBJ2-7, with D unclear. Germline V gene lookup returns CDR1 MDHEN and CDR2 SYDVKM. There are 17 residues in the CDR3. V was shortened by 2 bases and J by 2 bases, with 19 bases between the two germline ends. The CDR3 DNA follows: TGTGCCAGCAGTTTAACCCCCAGAGAGGTCGAACCCTACGAGCAGTACTTC. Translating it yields CASSLTPREVEPYEQYF.

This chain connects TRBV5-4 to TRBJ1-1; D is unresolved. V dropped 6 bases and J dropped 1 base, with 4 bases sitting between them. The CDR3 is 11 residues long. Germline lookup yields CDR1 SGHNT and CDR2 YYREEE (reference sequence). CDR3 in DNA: TGTGCCAGCAACTCGAACACTGAAGCTTTCTTT. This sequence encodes CASNSNTEAFF. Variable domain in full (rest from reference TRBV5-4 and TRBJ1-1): ETGVTQSPTHLIKTRGQQVTLRCSSQSGHNTVSWYQQALGQGPQFIFQYYREEENGRGNFPPRFSGLQFPNYSSELNVNALELDDSALYLCASNSNTEAFFGQGTRLTVV.

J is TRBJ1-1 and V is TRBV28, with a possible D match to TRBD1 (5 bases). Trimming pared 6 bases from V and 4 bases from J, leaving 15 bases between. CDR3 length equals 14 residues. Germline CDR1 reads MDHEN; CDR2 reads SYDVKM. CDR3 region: CASSYFRDGTEAFF. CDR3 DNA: TGTGCCAGCAGCTATTTTAGGGACGGCACTGAAGCTTTCTTT.

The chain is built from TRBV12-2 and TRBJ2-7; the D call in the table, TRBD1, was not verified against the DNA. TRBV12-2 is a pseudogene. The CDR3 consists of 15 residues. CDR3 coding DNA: TGTGCAAGTCGCCCATTGCCGACAGTACCCTACGAGCAGTACGTC. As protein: CASRPLPTVPYEQYV.

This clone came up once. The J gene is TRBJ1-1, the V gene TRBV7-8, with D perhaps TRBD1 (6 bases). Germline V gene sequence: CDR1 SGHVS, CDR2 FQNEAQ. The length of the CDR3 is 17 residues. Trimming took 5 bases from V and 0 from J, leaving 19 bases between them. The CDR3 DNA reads TGTGCCAGCAGCCCTTTGACAACAGGGCTAATGAACACTGAAGCTTTCTTT. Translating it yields CASSPLTTGLMNTEAFF. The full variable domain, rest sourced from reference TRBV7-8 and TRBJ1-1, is GAGVSQSPRYKVAKRGQDVALRCDPISGHVSLFWYQQALGQGPEFLTYFQNEAQLDKSGLPSDRFFAERPEGSVSTLKIQRTQQEDSAVYLCASSPLTTGLMNTEAFFGQGTRLTVV.

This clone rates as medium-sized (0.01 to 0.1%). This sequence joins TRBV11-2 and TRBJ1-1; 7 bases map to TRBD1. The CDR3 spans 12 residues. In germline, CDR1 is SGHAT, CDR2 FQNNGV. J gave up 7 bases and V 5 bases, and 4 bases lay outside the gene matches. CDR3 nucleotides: TGTGCCAGCAGCCCGGGGACAGTTGAAGCTTTCTTT. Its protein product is CASSPGTVEAFF.

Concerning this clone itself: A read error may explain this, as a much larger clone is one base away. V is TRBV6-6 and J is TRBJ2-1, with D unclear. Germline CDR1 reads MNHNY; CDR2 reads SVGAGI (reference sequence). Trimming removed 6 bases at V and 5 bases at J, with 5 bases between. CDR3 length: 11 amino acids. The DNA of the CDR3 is TGTGCCAGCAGCTATAACAATGAGCAGTTCTTC. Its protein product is CASSYNNEQFF.

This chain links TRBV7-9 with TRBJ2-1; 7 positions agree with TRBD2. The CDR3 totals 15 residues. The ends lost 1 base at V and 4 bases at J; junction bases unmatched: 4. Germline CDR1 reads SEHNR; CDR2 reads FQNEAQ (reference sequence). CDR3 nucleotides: TGTGCCAGCAGCTTAGGACTAGCCGGTTACAATGAGCAGTTCTTC. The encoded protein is CASSLGLAGYNEQFF.

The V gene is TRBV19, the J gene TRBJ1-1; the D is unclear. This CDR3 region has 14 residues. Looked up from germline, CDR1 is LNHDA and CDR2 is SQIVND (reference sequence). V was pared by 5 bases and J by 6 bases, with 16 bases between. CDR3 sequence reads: CASSHDYLAPEAFF. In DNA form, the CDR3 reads TGTGCCAGTAGTCACGACTATCTCGCTCCTGAAGCTTTCTTT. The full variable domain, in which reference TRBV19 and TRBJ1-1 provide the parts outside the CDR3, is DGGITQSPKYLFRKEGQNVTLSCEQNLNHDAMYWYRQDPGQGLRLIYYSQIVNDFQKGDIAEGYSVSREKKESFPLTVTSAQKNPTAFYLCASSHDYLAPEAFFGQGTRLTVV.

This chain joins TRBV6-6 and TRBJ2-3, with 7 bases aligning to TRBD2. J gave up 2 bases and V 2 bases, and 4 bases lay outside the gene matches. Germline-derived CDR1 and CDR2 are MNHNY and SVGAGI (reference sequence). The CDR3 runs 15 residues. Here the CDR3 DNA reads TGTGCCAGCAGTTACGGACTAGGGGCCACAGATACGCAGTATTTT. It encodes CASSYGLGATDTQYF.

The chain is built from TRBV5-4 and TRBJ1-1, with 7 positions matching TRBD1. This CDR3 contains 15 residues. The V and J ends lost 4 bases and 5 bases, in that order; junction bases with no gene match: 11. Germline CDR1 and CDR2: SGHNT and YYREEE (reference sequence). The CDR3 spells CASSIIGQVGTEAFF. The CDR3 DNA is TGTGCCAGCAGCATAATAGGACAGGTCGGGACTGAAGCTTTCTTT.

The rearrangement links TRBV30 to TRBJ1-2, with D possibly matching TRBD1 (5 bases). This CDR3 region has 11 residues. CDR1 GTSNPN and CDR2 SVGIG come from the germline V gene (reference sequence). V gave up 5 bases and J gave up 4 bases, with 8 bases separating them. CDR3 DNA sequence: TGTGCCTGGGACAGTCCCTATGGCTACACCTTC. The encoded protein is CAWDSPYGYTF.